The T cell receptor (beta chain) described here comes from a study of blood T cell repertoires in COVID-19. On the study more broadly: The study drew acute and convalescent COVID-19 samples from the United States, Italy and Spain.

This table comes from immunoSEQ multiplex PCR, and its TCRdb copy is limited to in-frame clones, with some not included. The data show 150,000 to 200,000 clones, around 85% seen once. Followed longitudinally, the Seattle patients had been enrolled during active infection. Concerning this clone: The junction departs from the called germline gene at one end, perhaps through a read error.

CDR3 length equals 15 residues. CDR1 is SSHAT and CDR2 is FNYEAQ in the germline V gene (reference sequence). Sequenced sample: peripheral blood. The TCR comes from a woman aged 60-75 years with COVID-19, enrolled during active disease. This rearrangement joins TRBV7-7 to TRBJ1-2, with a possible D match to TRBD1 (5 bases). The DNA of the CDR3 is TGTGCTAGCAGCCCCTTGGGCGTAGGGGACTATGGCTACACCTTC. Protein sequence: CASSPLGVGDYGYTF.